Below, 28 T cell receptor beta chains from the same sample are listed, as sequenced in a study of cytomegalovirus exposure and HLA in healthy donors. The PCR had 60 Vbeta and 13 Jbeta primers. Profiling relied on immunoSEQ multiplex PCR, and the TCRdb table lists in-frame clones only, not all of them. The repertoire holds around 120,000 clones, with roughly 80% as singletons. The material sequenced was PBMCs. The receptor source for this set is a female donor in good health and CMV-seropositive.

The CDR3 reads CASGLVAGVQPQHF. In DNA, the CDR3 is TGTGCTAGTGGTTTGGTAGCAGGGGTTCAGCCCCAGCATTTT. The chain couples TRBV12-5 to TRBJ1-5; D might be TRBD1 (6 bases). Trimming removed 0 bases at V and 6 bases at J, with 9 bases between. Germline CDR1 and CDR2: LGHNT and FRNRAP. The CDR3 runs 14 residues.

The CDR3 reads CATSRVRTGGHEQYF. CDR3 nucleotide sequence: TGTGCCACCAGCAGAGTCAGGACAGGGGGCCACGAGCAGTACTTC. The rearrangement uses TRBV15 and TRBJ2-7, with 11 positions matching TRBD1. Germline V CDR1 and CDR2: LNHNV, YYDKDF (reference sequence). CDR3 length: 15 residues. The trim removed 1 base at V and 5 bases at J, leaving 4 bases unmatched.

This chain connects TRBV19 to TRBJ1-3, with 8 positions matching TRBD1. The V segment lost 7 bases and the J segment 2 bases; nucleotides outside the gene matches: 7. This CDR3 comprises 15 residues. CDR1 and CDR2 from the germline V gene are LNHDA and SQIVND (reference sequence). The CDR3 DNA reads as TGTGCCAGTATTCCGACAGGGGAACCTGGAAACACCATATATTTT. Its protein product is CASIPTGEPGNTIYF.

V usage is TRBV30 and J usage is TRBJ1-5; TRBD1 aligns across 7 bases. Germline CDR1 GTSNPN, CDR2 SVGIG (reference sequence). The V segment lost 2 bases and the J segment 3 bases; nucleotides outside the gene matches: 7. CDR3 size: 15 residues. The CDR3 nucleotides are TGTGCCTGGAGTCACTCGGGACAGTACAATCAGCCCCAGCATTTT. It is translated as CAWSHSGQYNQPQHF.

V and J are TRBV9 and TRBJ2-1; no clear D gene. The ends were cut back, 4 bases at V and 6 bases at J, with 14 bases in the middle. Germline CDR1 and CDR2: SGDLS and YYNGEE. This CDR3 has 14 residues. The CDR3: CASSITTPGNEQFF. The CDR3, as DNA: TGTGCCAGCAGCATCACGACACCCGGCAATGAGCAGTTCTTC.

V is TRBV6-1 and J is TRBJ2-2, with unresolved D. Deletions cut 7 bases from V and 4 bases from J, with 16 bases between. The germline gives CDR1 MNHNS, CDR2 SASEGT. The CDR3 consists of 15 residues. CDR3 amino acids: CASIPWYSLTGELFF. CDR3 coding DNA: TGTGCCAGCATCCCCTGGTACAGCCTCACCGGGGAGCTGTTTTTT.

This clone was seen once. The chain links TRBV6-5 to TRBJ1-2, with 7 positions matching TRBD1. Per germline, CDR1 MNHEY and CDR2 SVGAGI. After removal of 6 bases from V and 2 bases from J, the junction contained 9 bases not matched to a gene. The CDR3 extends over 15 amino acids. In DNA form, the CDR3 reads TGTGCCAGCAGATCTGGACAGGTGTTAAACTATGGCTACACCTTC. Translation: CASRSGQVLNYGYTF.

This rearrangement joins TRBV9 to TRBJ1-4; a weak D match, TRBD1 (6 bases). V lost 5 bases to trimming and J lost 7 bases, with 15 bases between them. Germline V CDR1 and CDR2: SGDLS, YYNGEE. The length of the CDR3 is 14 residues. CDR3 protein: CASSPDRELEKLFF. CDR3 in DNA: TGTGCCAGCAGTCCGGACAGAGAACTTGAAAAACTGTTTTTT.

The chain has TRBV12-1 and TRBJ2-2; TRBD1, the table's D call, lacks a check against the DNA. TRBV12-1 is a recognized pseudogene. The CDR3 totals 19 residues. The CDR3, as DNA: TGTGCCAGCAGCAATACCATGACAGGGGCAAACATGAACACCGGGGAGCTGTTTTTT. This translates into CASSNTMTGANMNTGELFF.

This chain uses TRBV9 with TRBJ2-5, with TRBD1 identical over 7 bases. The junction had 8 bases not matched to a gene; V was cut back by 0 bases and J by 6 bases. Germline loops: CDR1 SGDLS, CDR2 YYNGEE. The CDR3 has 15 amino acids. CDR3: CASSVGGQRSQTQYF. The DNA of the CDR3 is TGTGCCAGCAGCGTAGGGGGACAGCGGTCCCAGACCCAGTACTTC.

The V and J genes are TRBV5-4 and TRBJ2-5, with 7 nucleotides matching TRBD1. The CDR3 covers 14 residues. Trimming at V came to 4 bases and at J to 1 base, leaving 4 bases not matched to a gene. The V gene's germline CDR1 is SGHNT and CDR2 YYREEE (reference sequence). CDR3 amino acids: CASSAGQVQETQYF. Written as DNA, the CDR3 is TGTGCCAGCAGCGCCGGACAGGTCCAAGAGACCCAGTACTTC.

This clone occurred once. The rearrangement uses TRBV5-5 and TRBJ2-5; weak D call: TRBD1 (6 bases). The germline V gene has CDR1 SGHKS and CDR2 YYEKEE (reference sequence). The CDR3 has 16 amino acids. V dropped 1 base and J dropped 2 bases, with 15 bases sitting between them. The CDR3 sequence: CASSLQGGPRQETQYF. CDR3 bases: TGTGCCAGCAGCTTGCAAGGGGGACCGAGGCAAGAGACCCAGTACTTC. The full variable domain, completed using reference TRBV5-5 and TRBJ2-5, is DAGVTQSPTHLIKTRGQQVTLRCSPISGHKSVSWYQQVLGQGPQFIFQYYEKEERGRGNFPDRFSARQFPNYSSELNVNALLLGDSALYLCASSLQGGPRQETQYFGPGTRLLVL.

Concerning this clone: This sample includes further DNA sequences coding for the same CDR3. V usage is TRBV27 and J usage is TRBJ2-1; a possible D gene is TRBD1 (6 bases). V lost 6 bases and J 0 bases, leaving 18 bases between the germline ends. CDR1 MNHEY and CDR2 SMNVEV come from the germline V gene (reference sequence). This CDR3 has 17 residues. The DNA of the CDR3 is TGTGCCAGCAGAATCCACTATACAGGGAGCTCCTACAATGAGCAGTTCTTC. As protein: CASRIHYTGSSYNEQFF.

The V and J genes are TRBV7-2 and TRBJ2-7; D may be TRBD2 (5 bases). V was pared by 4 bases and J by 7 bases, with 23 bases between. Germline V gives CDR1 SGHTA, CDR2 FQGNSA. This CDR3 has 16 residues. CDR3 sequence (DNA): TGTGCCAGCAGCTCGAGCGGCTTGAGGCTCGTTGGGGAGCAGTACTTC. Translating gives CASSSSGLRLVGEQYF.

V is TRBV6-1 and J is TRBJ2-2; possibly TRBD2 for D (5 bases). Between the trimmed V and J ends, which lost 5 bases and 6 bases, there was a span of 16 bases. CDR3 size: 15 residues. Per the germline V gene, CDR1 is MNHNS and CDR2 is SASEGT. Here the CDR3 DNA reads TGTGCCAGCAGTCCTCCCGCGGGTTATGCCGGGGAGCTGTTTTTT. It codes for CASSPPAGYAGELFF.

CDR3: CASSLTSPYSTDTQYF. CDR3 nucleotides: TGCGCCAGCAGCCTGACTAGCCCTTATAGCACAGATACGCAGTATTTT. The chain has TRBV5-1 and TRBJ2-3; 7 nucleotides line up with TRBD2. Germline loops: CDR1 SGHRS, CDR2 YFSETQ. This CDR3 contains 16 residues. Trimming cost V 4 bases and J 0 bases; bases outside gene matches: 8.

This clone was counted between two and nine times. Compared with germline, one end of the junction differs, possibly owing to a read error. This chain links TRBV6-4 with TRBJ1-4; 7 bases are a match to TRBD1. Germline CDR1 MRHNA, CDR2 SNTAGT. This CDR3 contains 17 residues. The CDR3 DNA reads TGCCTATACTACCGACAGGGTAGGGCCCCGCCGGATGAAAAACTGTTTTTT. Amino acid sequence: CLYYRQGRAPPDEKLFF.

This chain connects TRBV28 to TRBJ1-2; 9 positions match TRBD1. The germline gives CDR1 MDHEN, CDR2 SYDVKM. This CDR3 region has 14 residues. In DNA, the CDR3 is TGTGACCGGGACAGGGTAAGGGAGGGGGATGGCTACACCTTC. Its protein is CDRDRVREGDGYTF.

DNA for the CDR3: TGTGCCAGCAGTCTTTACATCAAGGGACAGGGGGACGAGCAGTACTTC. Its protein is CASSLYIKGQGDEQYF. The V call is TRBV7-9, the J call TRBJ2-7, with TRBD1 matching 11 bases. From germline, CDR1 is SEHNR and CDR2 FQNEAQ (reference sequence). Losses at the gene ends were 6 bases for V and 5 bases for J; bases not matched to a gene: 12. The CDR3 consists of 16 residues.

The gene calls are TRBV30 and TRBJ1-2, with TRBD1 identical over 8 bases. V dropped 3 bases and J dropped 4; count of bases not matched to a gene: 10. Germline assignment: CDR1 GTSNPN and CDR2 SVGIG (reference sequence). There are 15 residues in the CDR3. The CDR3 reads CAWRTDRVLGYGYTF. For the CDR3, the DNA is TGTGCCTGGAGAACGGACAGGGTCCTGGGCTATGGCTACACCTTC.

This rearrangement joins TRBV5-1 to TRBJ1-1; a weak D match, TRBD1 (5 bases). Between the trimmed V and J ends, which lost 3 bases and 7 bases, there was a span of 7 bases. This CDR3 region has 11 residues. Germline CDR1 and CDR2: SGHRS and YFSETQ. The CDR3 nucleotides are TGCGCCAGCAGCTCTCAGGGTGAAGCTTTCTTT. Its translation: CASSSQGEAFF.

The rearrangement uses TRBV18 and TRBJ2-1; 13 nucleotides align to TRBD2. V gave up 3 bases and J gave up 3 bases; unmatched junction bases: 5. The CDR3 loop spans 17 amino acids. CDR1 KGHSH and CDR2 LQKENI come from the germline V gene. CDR3 sequence: CASSPTLAGGHYNEQFF. CDR3 in DNA: TGTGCCAGCTCACCTACACTAGCGGGAGGGCACTACAATGAGCAGTTCTTC.

This clone was recorded once. J is TRBJ1-1 and V is TRBV18; a weak D match, TRBD1 (5 bases). CDR3 length equals 15 residues. Trimming pared 3 bases from V and 10 bases from J, leaving 21 bases between. CDR1 and CDR2 (germline): KGHSH, LQKENI. DNA for the CDR3: TGTGCCAGCTCACCTATCCCTGACAGCAACAATCTAGCTTTCTTT. The encoded protein is CASSPIPDSNNLAFF. Using reference TRBV18 and TRBJ1-1 for the parts outside the CDR3, the full variable domain is NAGVMQNPRHLVRRRGQEARLRCSPMKGHSHVYWYRQLPEEGLKFMVYLQKENIIDESGMPKERFSAEFPKEGPSILRIQQVVRGDSAAYFCASSPIPDSNNLAFFGQGTRLTVV.

The CDR3 loop is CASSPPPGQGSGNYGYTF. The CDR3 coding sequence is TGTGCCAGCAGTCCTCCACCGGGACAGGGGTCCGGTAACTATGGCTACACCTTC. The chain is built from TRBV27 and TRBJ1-2, with 10 bases fitting TRBD1. Trimming took 5 bases from V and 1 from J; bases not matched to a gene: 13. Germline-derived CDR1 and CDR2 are MNHEY and SMNVEV (reference sequence). This CDR3 spans 18 amino acids.

The genes are TRBV27 and TRBJ2-1, with a possible D match to TRBD2 (5 bases). This CDR3 has 15 amino acids. Germline V gives CDR1 MNHEY, CDR2 SMNVEV (reference sequence). Trimming pared 0 bases from V and 3 bases from J, leaving 9 bases between. The DNA for the CDR3 is TGTGCCAGCAGTTTATCGGAAGAGGGCTACAATGAGCAGTTCTTC. Its protein is CASSLSEEGYNEQFF.

V usage is TRBV19 and J usage is TRBJ1-5; D remains unclear. Germline V gene data show CDR1 as LNHDA and CDR2 as SQIVND (reference sequence). This CDR3 contains 16 residues. Between the trimmed V and J ends, which lost 3 bases and 0 bases, there was a span of 12 bases. Here the CDR3 DNA reads TGTGCCAGTAGTATCAAGACGGAGTATAGCAATCAGCCCCAGCATTTT. Translating it yields CASSIKTEYSNQPQHF.

This chain connects TRBV7-3 to TRBJ1-1; TRBD1 might be the D (6 bases). V was pared by 5 bases and J by 5 bases, with 15 bases between. Germline V gives CDR1 SGHTA, CDR2 FQGTGA. CDR3 length equals 14 residues. The CDR3 reads CASSLNPQGTEAFF. In DNA, the CDR3 is TGTGCCAGCAGCCTTAATCCACAGGGAACTGAAGCTTTCTTT.

V is TRBV30 and J is TRBJ2-7, with a tentative D call TRBD1 (5 bases). Trimming pared 3 bases from V and 8 bases from J, leaving 14 bases between. CDR3 length equals 12 residues. Germline V lookup: CDR1 GTSNPN, CDR2 SVGIG (reference sequence). The CDR3 nucleotides are TGTGCCTGGAGCGCGCAGGGTAGGAAGCAGTACTTC. Encoded protein: CAWSAQGRKQYF.